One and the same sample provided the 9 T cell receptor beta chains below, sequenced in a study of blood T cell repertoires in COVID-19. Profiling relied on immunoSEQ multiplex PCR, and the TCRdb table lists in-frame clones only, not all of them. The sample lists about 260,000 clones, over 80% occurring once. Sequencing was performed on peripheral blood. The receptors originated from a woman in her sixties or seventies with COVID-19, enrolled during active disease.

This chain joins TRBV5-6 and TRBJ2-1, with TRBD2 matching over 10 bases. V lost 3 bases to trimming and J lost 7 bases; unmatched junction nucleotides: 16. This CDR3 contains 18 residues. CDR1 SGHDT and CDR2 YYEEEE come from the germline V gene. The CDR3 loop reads CASSSLQTLAGISNEQFF. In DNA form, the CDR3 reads TGTGCCAGCAGCTCGCTCCAGACACTAGCGGGAATATCGAATGAGCAGTTCTTC.

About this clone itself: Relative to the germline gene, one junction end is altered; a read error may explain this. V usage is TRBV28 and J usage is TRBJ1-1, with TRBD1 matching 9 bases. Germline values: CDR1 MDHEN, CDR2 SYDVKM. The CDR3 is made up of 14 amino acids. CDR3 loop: CASSLSGWTGVLLF. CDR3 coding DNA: TGTGCCAGCAGTTTATCGGGTTGGACAGGGGTTTTACTGTTT.

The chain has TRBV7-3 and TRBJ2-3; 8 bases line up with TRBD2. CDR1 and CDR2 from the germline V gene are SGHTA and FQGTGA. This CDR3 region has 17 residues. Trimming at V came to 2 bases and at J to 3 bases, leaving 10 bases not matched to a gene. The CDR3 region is CASSLFSGGGRTDTQYF. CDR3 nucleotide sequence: TGTGCCAGCAGCTTATTCTCGGGGGGCGGGAGGACAGATACGCAGTATTTT.

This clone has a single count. CDR3 DNA: TGTGCTAGTGGTTTCCTATCGCAAGAGACCCAGTACTTC. Translating gives CASGFLSQETQYF. This chain joins TRBV12-5 and TRBJ2-5; no clear D. This CDR3 has 13 amino acids. The ends were cut back, 3 bases at V and 2 bases at J, with 7 bases in the middle. The germline CDR1 and CDR2 sequences are LGHNT and FRNRAP.

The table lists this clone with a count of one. CDR3 coding DNA: TGTGCCAGCAGTTACACAGGGCCCAAGTATGGCTACACCTTC. Its translation is CASSYTGPKYGYTF. V and J are TRBV6-6 and TRBJ1-2; D might be TRBD1 (6 bases). Germline lookup yields CDR1 MNHNY and CDR2 SVGAGI (reference sequence). This CDR3 comprises 14 residues. Trimming removed 2 bases from V and 5 bases from J, with 12 bases in between.

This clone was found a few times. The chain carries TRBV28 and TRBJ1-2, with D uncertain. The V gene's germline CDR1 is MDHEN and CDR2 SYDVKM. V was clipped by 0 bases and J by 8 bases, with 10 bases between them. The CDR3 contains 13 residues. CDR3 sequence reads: CASSLWPGEGYTF. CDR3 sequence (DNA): TGTGCCAGCAGTTTATGGCCCGGGGAGGGCTACACCTTC.

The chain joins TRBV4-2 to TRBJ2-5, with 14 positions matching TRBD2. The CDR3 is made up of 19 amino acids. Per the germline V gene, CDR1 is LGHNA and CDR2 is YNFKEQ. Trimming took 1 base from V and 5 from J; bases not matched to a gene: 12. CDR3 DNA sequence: TGTGCCAGCAGCCAAGCAGACAGGGGACTAGCGGGAGTCGAGGAGACCCAGTACTTC. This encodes CASSQADRGLAGVEETQYF.

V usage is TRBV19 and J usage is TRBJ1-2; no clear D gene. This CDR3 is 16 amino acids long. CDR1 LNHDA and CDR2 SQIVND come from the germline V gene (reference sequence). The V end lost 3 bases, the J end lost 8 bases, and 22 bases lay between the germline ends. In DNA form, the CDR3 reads TGTGCCAGTAGTATTCAGTTTGGCAGAAGGAGTGGCGGCTACACCTTC. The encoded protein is CASSIQFGRRSGGYTF.

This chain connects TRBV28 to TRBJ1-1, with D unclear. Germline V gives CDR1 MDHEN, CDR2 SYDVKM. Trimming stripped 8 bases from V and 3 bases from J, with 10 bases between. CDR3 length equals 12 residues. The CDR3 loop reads CASGRVDTEAFF. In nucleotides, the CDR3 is TGTGCCAGCGGGAGGGTGGACACTGAAGCTTTCTTT.